This is a list of T cell receptor beta chains from one sample in a study of T cells in Graves' hyperthyroidism and ophthalmopathy. TCRdb fed the multiplex PCR reads into MiXCR, producing one record per CDR3 protein. The table includes about 290,000 distinct CDR3 sequences, roughly 19% detected once. Sequencing was performed on blood. The receptor source for this set is a man aged 45 to 65 with Graves' ophthalmopathy. The conserved cysteine and the conserved F or W are not part of the CDR3 here.

ASSPDRAFYGYT	TRBJ1-2	TRBV19
ASSPRTGNEQF	TRBJ2-1	TRBV28
AWRTGVPLGGELF	TRBJ2-2	TRBV30
ASSRTGDGNTEAF	TRBJ1-1	TRBV7-9
AWSQTGNEQY	TRBJ2-7	TRBV30
ASSELRRAPETQY	TRBJ2-5	TRBV6-1
SAHDYFTSTDTQY	TRBJ2-3	TRBV20-1
ASSQTTGGQEKLF	TRBJ1-4	TRBV14
ASTPKAFGTDTQY	TRBJ2-3	TRBV6-2/TRBV6-3
ASSPLRTGEGETQY	TRBJ2-5	TRBV18
ASSFTGQITEAF	TRBJ1-1	TRBV5-1
ASSSSTLSSHNEQF	TRBJ2-1	TRBV11-2
SARDLVRGAAF	TRBJ1-1	TRBV20-1
ATRGSLRRNGYT	TRBJ1-2	TRBV27
ATQRGDSYEQY	TRBJ2-7	TRBV5-4
ASSPTPEGANYGYT	TRBJ1-2	TRBV18
SAIVPGIAEAF	TRBJ1-1	TRBV20-1
ASSPRYALLAKNIQY	TRBJ2-4	TRBV3-1
ASRRTGSTEAF	TRBJ1-1	TRBV6-1
ASTRQGAGAGANVLT	TRBJ2-6	TRBV6-1
ACLPSGFYEQY	TRBJ2-7	TRBV30
ASSLAGNTQY	TRBJ2-3	TRBV5-1
ASSYRRGEGYT	TRBJ1-2	TRBV6-2/TRBV6-3
ASSLAGGVGQETQY	TRBJ2-5	TRBV5-1
ATSVWRGGNNEQF	TRBJ2-1	TRBV24-1
ASSTSGTGALNEQF	TRBJ2-1	TRBV12-3/TRBV12-4
SVSDTFYEQY	TRBJ2-7	TRBV20-1
SASQTSGLGELF	TRBJ2-2	TRBV20-1
ASRSTSGRGYEQY	TRBJ2-7	TRBV5-1
ATSRVQGSSYNSPLH	TRBJ1-6	TRBV15
ASGSGDYQETQY	TRBJ2-5	TRBV6-2/TRBV6-3
ASSPTPGQPQH	TRBJ1-5	TRBV6-4
ASSLLRGRGTYEQY	TRBJ2-7	TRBV11-2
ASRHDRLSTDTQY	TRBJ2-3	TRBV10-2
SVGGGTNEKLF	TRBJ1-4	TRBV29-1
ASSQATGGRNEQF	TRBJ2-1	TRBV3-1
ASSPLQGPDTQY	TRBJ2-3	TRBV18
ASSPEDRHPFEQY	TRBJ2-7	TRBV5-6
ASSETLTGGYEQY	TRBJ2-7	TRBV6-1
ASSYLNYGYT	TRBJ1-2	TRBV28
ASSLRGKDTQY	TRBJ2-3	TRBV27
ASSLGDFPPGELF	TRBJ2-2	TRBV5-1
ASSKARGRYSDTQY	TRBJ2-3	TRBV12-3/TRBV12-4
ASSQDSGGNEKLF	TRBJ1-4	TRBV14
ASSLRRGTTGDEQF	TRBJ2-1	TRBV27
ASSRRQGSDTQY	TRBJ2-3	TRBV7-3
SARPLLGRNTGELF	TRBJ2-2	TRBV20-1
AWSVGGVGETQY	TRBJ2-5	TRBV30
ASSLEGVAGGLYEQY	TRBJ2-7	TRBV5-1
ASSPRTGGAYGYT	TRBJ1-2	TRBV3-1
ASSVDSYNQPQH	TRBJ1-5	TRBV5-1
ASSLTTGNHEQS	TRBJ2-1	TRBV7-9
ANSSSGTSGFTQY	TRBJ2-3	TRBV7-2
AWATPYTGEQY	TRBJ2-7	TRBV30
SAYDNSPLH	TRBJ1-6	TRBV20-1
ASIPDNRKNTEAF	TRBJ1-1	TRBV6-1
ASMDGTDTQY	TRBJ2-3	TRBV10-2
SADGRGQLNYGYT	TRBJ1-2	TRBV20-1
STGRGGSYNEQF	TRBJ2-1	TRBV20-1